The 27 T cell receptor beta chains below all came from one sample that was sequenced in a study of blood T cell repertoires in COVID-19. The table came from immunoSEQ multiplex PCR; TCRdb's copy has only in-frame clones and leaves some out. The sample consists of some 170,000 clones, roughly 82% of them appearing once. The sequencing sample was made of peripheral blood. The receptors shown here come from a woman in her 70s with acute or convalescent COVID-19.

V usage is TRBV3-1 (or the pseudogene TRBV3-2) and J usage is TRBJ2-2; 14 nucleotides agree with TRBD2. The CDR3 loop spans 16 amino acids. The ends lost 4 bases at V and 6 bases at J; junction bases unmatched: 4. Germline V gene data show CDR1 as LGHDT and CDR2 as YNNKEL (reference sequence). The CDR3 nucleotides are TGTGCCAGCAGCCCAGGGGGACTAGCGGGAGCCGGGGAGCTGTTTTTT. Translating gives CASSPGGLAGAGELFF.

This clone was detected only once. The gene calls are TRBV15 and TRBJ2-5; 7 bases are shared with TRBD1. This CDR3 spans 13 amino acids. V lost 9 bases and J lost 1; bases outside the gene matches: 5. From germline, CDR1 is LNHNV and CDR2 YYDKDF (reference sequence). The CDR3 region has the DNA TGTGCCACACAGGGGCCCCCCCAAGAGACCCAGTACTTC. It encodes CATQGPPQETQYF.

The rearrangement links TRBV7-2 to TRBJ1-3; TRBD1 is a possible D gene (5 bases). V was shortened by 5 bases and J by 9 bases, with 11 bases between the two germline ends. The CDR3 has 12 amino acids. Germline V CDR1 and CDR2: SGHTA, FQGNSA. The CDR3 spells CASSPSRATIYF. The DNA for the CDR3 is TGTGCCAGCAGCCCCTCCAGGGCCACCATATATTTT.

The CDR3 region is CASSTGQGSYNEQFF. The CDR3 region has the DNA TGTGCCAGCAGCACGGGACAGGGGAGTTACAATGAGCAGTTCTTC. The chain has TRBV6-2 or TRBV6-3 and TRBJ2-1, with TRBD1 identical over 10 bases. J was trimmed by 4 bases and V by 6 bases; bases with no gene match: 6. This CDR3 has 15 amino acids. From germline, CDR1 is MNHEY and CDR2 SVGEGT.

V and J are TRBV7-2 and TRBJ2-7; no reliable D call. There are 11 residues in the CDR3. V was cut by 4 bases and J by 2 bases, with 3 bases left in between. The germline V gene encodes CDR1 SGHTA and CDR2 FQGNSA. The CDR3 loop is CASSSAYEQYF. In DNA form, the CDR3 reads TGTGCCAGCAGCTCAGCCTACGAGCAGTACTTC.

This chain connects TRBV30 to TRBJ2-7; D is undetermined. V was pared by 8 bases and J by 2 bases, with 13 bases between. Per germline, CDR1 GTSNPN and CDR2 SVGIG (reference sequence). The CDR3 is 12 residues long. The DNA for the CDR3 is TGTGCCCTGGGCCACAGCCCCTACGAGCAGTACTTC. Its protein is CALGHSPYEQYF.

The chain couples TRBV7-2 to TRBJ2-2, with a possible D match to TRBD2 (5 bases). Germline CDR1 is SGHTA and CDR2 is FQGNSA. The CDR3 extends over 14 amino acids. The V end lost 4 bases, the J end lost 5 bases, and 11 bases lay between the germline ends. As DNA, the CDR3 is TGTGCCAGCAGCTCTGGACTGTTTACCGGGGAGCTGTTTTTT. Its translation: CASSSGLFTGELFF. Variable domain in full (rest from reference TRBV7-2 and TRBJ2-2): GAGVSQSPSNKVTEKGKDVELRCDPISGHTALYWYRQSLGQGLEFLIYFQGNSAPDKSGLPSDRFSAERTGGSVSTLTIQRTQQEDSAVYLCASSSGLFTGELFFGEGSRLTVL.

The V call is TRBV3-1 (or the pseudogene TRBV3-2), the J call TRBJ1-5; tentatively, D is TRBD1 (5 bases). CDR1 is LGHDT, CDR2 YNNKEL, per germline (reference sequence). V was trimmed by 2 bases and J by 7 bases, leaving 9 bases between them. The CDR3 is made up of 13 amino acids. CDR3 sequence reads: CASSQTTAQPQHF. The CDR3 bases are TGTGCCAGCAGCCAAACGACAGCCCAGCCCCAGCATTTT.

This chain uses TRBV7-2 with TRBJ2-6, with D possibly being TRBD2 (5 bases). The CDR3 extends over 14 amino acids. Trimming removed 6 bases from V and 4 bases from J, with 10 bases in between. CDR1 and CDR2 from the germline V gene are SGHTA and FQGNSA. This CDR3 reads CASRPQRGANVLTF. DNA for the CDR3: TGTGCCAGCAGACCCCAGCGGGGGGCCAACGTCCTGACTTTC.

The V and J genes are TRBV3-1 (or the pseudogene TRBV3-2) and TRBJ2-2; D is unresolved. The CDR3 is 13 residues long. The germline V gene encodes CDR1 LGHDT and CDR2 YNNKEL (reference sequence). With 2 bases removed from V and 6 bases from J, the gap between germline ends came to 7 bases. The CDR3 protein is CASSQQVPGELFF. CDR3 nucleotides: TGTGCCAGCAGCCAACAGGTTCCCGGGGAGCTGTTTTTT.

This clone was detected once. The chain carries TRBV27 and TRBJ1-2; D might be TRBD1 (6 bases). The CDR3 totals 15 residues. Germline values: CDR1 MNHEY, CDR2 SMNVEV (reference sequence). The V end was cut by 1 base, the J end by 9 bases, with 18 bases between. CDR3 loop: CASSLLAGGQTRYTF. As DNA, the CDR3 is TGTGCCAGCAGTTTATTGGCCGGGGGGCAGACTCGCTACACCTTC.

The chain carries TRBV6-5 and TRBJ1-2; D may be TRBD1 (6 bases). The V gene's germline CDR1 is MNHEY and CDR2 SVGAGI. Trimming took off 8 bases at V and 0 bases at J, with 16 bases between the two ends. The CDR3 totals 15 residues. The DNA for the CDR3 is TGTGCCAGCCGGACAGAGTCCACCTCTAACTATGGCTACACCTTC. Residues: CASRTESTSNYGYTF.

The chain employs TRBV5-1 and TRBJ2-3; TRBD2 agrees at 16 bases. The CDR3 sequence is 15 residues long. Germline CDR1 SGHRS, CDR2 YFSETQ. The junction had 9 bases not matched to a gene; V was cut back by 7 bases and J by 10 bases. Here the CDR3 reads CASDSGTSGGASQYF. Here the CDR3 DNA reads TGCGCCAGCGATTCCGGGACTAGCGGGGGGGCCTCGCAGTATTTT.

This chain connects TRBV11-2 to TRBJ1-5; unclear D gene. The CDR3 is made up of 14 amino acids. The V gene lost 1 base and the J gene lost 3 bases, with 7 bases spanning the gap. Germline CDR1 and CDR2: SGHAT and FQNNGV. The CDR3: CASSLGRNNQPQHF. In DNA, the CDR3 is TGTGCCAGCAGCTTAGGGAGAAACAATCAGCCCCAGCATTTT.

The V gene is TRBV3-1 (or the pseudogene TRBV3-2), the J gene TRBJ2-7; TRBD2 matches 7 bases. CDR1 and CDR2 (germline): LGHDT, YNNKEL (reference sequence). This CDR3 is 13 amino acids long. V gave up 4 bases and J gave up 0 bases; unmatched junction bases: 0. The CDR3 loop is CASSLAGSYEQYF. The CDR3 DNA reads TGTGCCAGCAGCCTAGCGGGCTCCTACGAGCAGTACTTC.

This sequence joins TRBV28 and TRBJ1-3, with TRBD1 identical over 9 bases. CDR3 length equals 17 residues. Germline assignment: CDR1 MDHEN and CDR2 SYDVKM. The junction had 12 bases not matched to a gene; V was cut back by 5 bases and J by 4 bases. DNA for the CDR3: TGTGCCAGCAGTCCGCATACGGGACAGGGTGGGGGAAACACCATATATTTT. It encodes CASSPHTGQGGGNTIYF.

The CDR3 spells CASSPGQGANEQFF. The CDR3 DNA follows: TGTGCCAGTAGTCCGGGACAGGGGGCCAATGAGCAGTTCTTC. V is TRBV19 and J is TRBJ2-1; 12 positions match TRBD1. The CDR3 runs to 14 residues. The junction had 2 bases not matched to a gene; V was cut back by 5 bases and J by 6 bases. Per germline, CDR1 LNHDA and CDR2 SQIVND (reference sequence). Full variable domain (rest looked up from reference TRBV19 and TRBJ2-1): DGGITQSPKYLFRKEGQNVTLSCEQNLNHDAMYWYRQDPGQGLRLIYYSQIVNDFQKGDIAEGYSVSREKKESFPLTVTSAQKNPTAFYLCASSPGQGANEQFFGPGTRLTVL.

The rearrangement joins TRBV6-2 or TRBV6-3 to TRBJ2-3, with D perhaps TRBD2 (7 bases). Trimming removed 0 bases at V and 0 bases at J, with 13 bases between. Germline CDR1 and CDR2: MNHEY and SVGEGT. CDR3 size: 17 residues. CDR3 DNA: TGTGCCAGCAGTTACTCGGGGGGGCTTTTTAGCACAGATACGCAGTATTTT. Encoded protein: CASSYSGGLFSTDTQYF.

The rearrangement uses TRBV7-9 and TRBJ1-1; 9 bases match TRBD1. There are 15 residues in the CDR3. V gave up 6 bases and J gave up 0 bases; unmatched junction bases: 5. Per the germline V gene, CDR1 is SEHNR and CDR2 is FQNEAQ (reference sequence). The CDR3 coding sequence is TGTGCCAGCAGTCCGGGACAGGGCATGAACACTGAAGCTTTCTTT. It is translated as CASSPGQGMNTEAFF.

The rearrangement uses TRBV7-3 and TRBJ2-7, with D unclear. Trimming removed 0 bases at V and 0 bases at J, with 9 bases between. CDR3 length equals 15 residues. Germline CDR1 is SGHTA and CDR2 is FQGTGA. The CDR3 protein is CASSLTAVSSYEQYF. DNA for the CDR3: TGTGCCAGCAGCTTAACGGCGGTGAGCTCCTACGAGCAGTACTTC.

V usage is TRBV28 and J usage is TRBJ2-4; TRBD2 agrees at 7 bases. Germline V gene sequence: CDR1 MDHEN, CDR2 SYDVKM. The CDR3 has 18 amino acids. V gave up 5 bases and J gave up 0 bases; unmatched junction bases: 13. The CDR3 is CASSREVTPPLAKNIQYF. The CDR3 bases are TGTGCCAGCAGTCGGGAGGTGACTCCCCCGTTAGCCAAAAACATTCAGTACTTC.

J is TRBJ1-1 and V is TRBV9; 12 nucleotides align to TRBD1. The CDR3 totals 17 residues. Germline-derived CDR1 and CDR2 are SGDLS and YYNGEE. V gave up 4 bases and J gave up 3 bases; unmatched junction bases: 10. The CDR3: CASSPRDRGLVDTEAFF. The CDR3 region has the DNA TGTGCCAGCAGCCCCCGGGACAGGGGGCTGGTGGACACTGAAGCTTTCTTT.

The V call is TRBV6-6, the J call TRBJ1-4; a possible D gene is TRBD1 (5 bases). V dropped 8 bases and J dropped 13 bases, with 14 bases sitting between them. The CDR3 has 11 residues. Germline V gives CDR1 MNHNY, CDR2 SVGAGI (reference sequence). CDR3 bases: TGTGCCAGCTCCGGGGACTCAGTACTGTTTTTT. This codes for CASSGDSVLFF.

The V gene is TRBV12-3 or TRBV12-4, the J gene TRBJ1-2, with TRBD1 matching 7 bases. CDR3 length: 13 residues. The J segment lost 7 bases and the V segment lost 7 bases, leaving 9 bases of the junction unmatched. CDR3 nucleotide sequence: TGTGCCAGCACTCCGGAGGGGGCGCTTGGCTACACCTTC. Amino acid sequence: CASTPEGALGYTF.

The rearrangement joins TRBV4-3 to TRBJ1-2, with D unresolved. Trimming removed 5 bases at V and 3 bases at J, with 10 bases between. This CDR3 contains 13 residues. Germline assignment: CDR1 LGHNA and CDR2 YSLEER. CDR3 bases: TGCGCCAGCAGCTTGTCCGGGGACTATGGCTACACCTTC. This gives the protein CASSLSGDYGYTF.

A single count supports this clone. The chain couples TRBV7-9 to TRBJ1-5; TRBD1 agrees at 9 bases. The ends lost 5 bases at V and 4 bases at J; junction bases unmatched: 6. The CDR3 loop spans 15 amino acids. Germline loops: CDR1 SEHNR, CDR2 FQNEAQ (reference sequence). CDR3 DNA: TGTGCCAGCAGCCCCGGACAGGGGTCGAATCAGCCCCAGCATTTT. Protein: CASSPGQGSNQPQHF.

The CDR3: CASSQQGLGQPQHF. The CDR3 DNA reads TGTGCCAGCAGCCAGCAGGGCCTAGGACAGCCCCAGCATTTT. The chain uses TRBV5-5 and TRBJ1-5, with a weak D call TRBD1 (5 bases). Germline V gene lookup returns CDR1 SGHKS and CDR2 YYEKEE (reference sequence). The CDR3 runs to 14 residues. V lost 4 bases and J 7 bases, leaving 15 bases between the germline ends.